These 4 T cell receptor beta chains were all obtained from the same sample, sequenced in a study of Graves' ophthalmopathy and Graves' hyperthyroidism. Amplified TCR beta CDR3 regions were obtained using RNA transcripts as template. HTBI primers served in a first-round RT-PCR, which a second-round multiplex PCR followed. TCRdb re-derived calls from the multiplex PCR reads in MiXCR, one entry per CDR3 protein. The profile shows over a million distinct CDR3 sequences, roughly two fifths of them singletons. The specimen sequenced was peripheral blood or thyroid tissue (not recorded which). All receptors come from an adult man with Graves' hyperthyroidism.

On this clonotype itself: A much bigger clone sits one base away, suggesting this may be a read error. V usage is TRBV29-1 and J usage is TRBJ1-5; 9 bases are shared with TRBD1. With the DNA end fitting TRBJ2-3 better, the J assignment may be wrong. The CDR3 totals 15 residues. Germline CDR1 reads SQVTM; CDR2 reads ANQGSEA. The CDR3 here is CSLQGGTGTDQPQYF. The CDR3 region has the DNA TGCAGCCTCCAAGGGGGGACAGGGACCGATCAGCCCCAGTATTTT.

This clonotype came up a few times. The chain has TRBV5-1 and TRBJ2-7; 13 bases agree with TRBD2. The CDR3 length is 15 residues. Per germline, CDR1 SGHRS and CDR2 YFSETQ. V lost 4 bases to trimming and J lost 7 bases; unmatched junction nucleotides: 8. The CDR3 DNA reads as TGCGCCAGCAGCGAAACTAGCGGGGGGGTCGGAGAGCAGTACTTC. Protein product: CASSETSGGVGEQYF.

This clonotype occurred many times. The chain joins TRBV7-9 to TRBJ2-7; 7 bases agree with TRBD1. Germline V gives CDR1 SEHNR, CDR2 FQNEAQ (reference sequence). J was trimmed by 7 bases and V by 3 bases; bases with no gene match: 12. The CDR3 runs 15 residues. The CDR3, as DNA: TGTGCCAGCAGCTTGGGGAGACAGGGAGCACGGGAGCAGTACTTC. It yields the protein CASSLGRQGAREQYF.

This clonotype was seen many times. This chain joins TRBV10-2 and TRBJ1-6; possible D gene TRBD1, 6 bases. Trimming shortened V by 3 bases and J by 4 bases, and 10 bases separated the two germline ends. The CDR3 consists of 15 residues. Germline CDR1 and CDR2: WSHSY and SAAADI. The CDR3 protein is CASSDEGQYNSPLHF. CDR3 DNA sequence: TGCGCCAGCAGTGACGAAGGACAGTATAATTCACCCCTCCACTTT.